These 27 T cell receptor beta chains came from one sample sequenced in a study of regulatory T cells in long-lasting Graves disease. Sample time point: newly diagnosed GD, antithyroid drugs for less than 3 months. TCR sequences were obtained from RNA taken from PBMCs. Arm-PCR of CDR3 regions and iRepertoire HTBI primers were used to build TCR beta libraries. TCRdb processed the multiplex PCR reads anew with MiXCR; each CDR3 protein has one entry. Here the sample spans around 480,000 distinct CDR3 sequences, about 16% being singletons. The same sample was also studied in work on T cells in Graves' hyperthyroidism and ophthalmopathy.

The material sequenced was peripheral blood mononuclear cells (PBMCs), taken at new diagnosis, from a patient treated with antithyroid drugs. The receptors shown here come from a man in his forties with Graves disease.

Many counts were recorded for this clonotype. This chain connects TRBV2 to TRBJ1-1; 7 bases fit TRBD1. Germline CDR1 and CDR2: SNHLY and FYNNEI. This CDR3 is built from 14 residues. V was pared by 2 bases and J by 5 bases, with 5 bases of the junction left unmatched. The CDR3 here is CASSELVRGTEAFF. Written as DNA, the CDR3 is TGTGCCAGCAGTGAATTGGTCAGGGGGACTGAAGCTTTCTTT.

The chain carries TRBV20-1 and TRBJ1-3, with TRBD1 identical over 11 bases. V lost 1 base, J lost 2 bases, and 7 bases stayed unmatched. Germline V CDR1 and CDR2: DFQATT, SNEGSKA (reference sequence). The CDR3 length is 17 residues. Written as DNA, the CDR3 is TGCAGTGCTAGAGGGACAGGGGGCTCTAAGGCTGGAAACACCATATATTTT. Translation gives CSARGTGGSKAGNTIYF.

Only a few counts were recorded for this clonotype. This chain's CDR3 is CAWSPRQDQPQHF. Here the CDR3 DNA reads TGTGCCTGGAGTCCTCGACAGGATCAGCCCCAGCATTTT. The V call is TRBV30, the J call TRBJ1-5, with D possibly matching TRBD1 (6 bases). V lost 2 bases to trimming and J lost 5 bases, with 10 bases between them. The CDR3 has 13 amino acids. Per germline, CDR1 GTSNPN and CDR2 SVGIG (reference sequence).

This clonotype was recorded many times. The V call is TRBV7-8, the J call TRBJ1-1; 8 nucleotides agree with TRBD1. Germline CDR1 reads SGHVS; CDR2 reads FQNEAQ. There are 16 residues in the CDR3. With 1 base clipped from V and 1 base from J, the junction kept 5 bases outside the gene matches. CDR3 region: CASSLEPQGGNTEAFF. The CDR3 DNA reads TGTGCCAGCAGCTTAGAGCCACAGGGGGGGAACACTGAAGCTTTCTTT.

This clonotype was observed a handful of times. The chain couples TRBV18 to TRBJ2-7; 8 bases are shared with TRBD2. Germline CDR1 reads KGHSH; CDR2 reads LQKENI. V lost 2 bases to trimming and J lost 3 bases; unmatched junction nucleotides: 6. CDR3 length equals 15 residues. The chain's CDR3 is CASSPSAGTSYEQYF. DNA of the CDR3: TGTGCCAGCTCACCATCTGCCGGGACTAGCTACGAGCAGTACTTC.

In its sample, this clonotype was seen many times. J is TRBJ1-1 and V is TRBV28; weak D call: TRBD1 (5 bases). Trimming left V 5 bases short and J 1 base short, with 23 bases between. This CDR3 has 18 residues. The germline V gene encodes CDR1 MDHEN and CDR2 SYDVKM. CDR3 DNA sequence: TGTGCCAGCAGTGCAACAGGCCTAGGATTCCCGACGAACACTGAAGCTTTCTTT. Translation gives CASSATGLGFPTNTEAFF. The variable domain in full, with the rest retrieved from reference TRBV28 and TRBJ1-1, is DVKVTQSSRYLVKRTGEKVFLECVQDMDHENMFWYRQDPGLGLRLIYFSYDVKMKEKGDIPEGYSVSREKKERFSLILESASTNQTSMYLCASSATGLGFPTNTEAFFGQGTRLTVV.

This clonotype was detected ten times or more. The J gene is TRBJ2-7, the V gene TRBV18; 7 bases align to TRBD1. Germline V lookup: CDR1 KGHSH, CDR2 LQKENI. The CDR3 is 13 amino acids. V lost 5 bases and J lost 3; bases outside the gene matches: 4. This CDR3 reads CASSVGTDYEQYF. The CDR3 coding sequence is TGTGCCAGCTCAGTCGGGACAGACTACGAGCAGTACTTC. Full variable domain (outside the CDR3, taken from reference TRBV18 and TRBJ2-7): NAGVMQNPRHLVRRRGQEARLRCSPMKGHSHVYWYRQLPEEGLKFMVYLQKENIIDESGMPKERFSAEFPKEGPSILRIQQVVRGDSAAYFCASSVGTDYEQYFGPGTRLTVT.

This clonotype has a count of ten or more. The chain recombines TRBV9 with TRBJ2-7; a possible D gene is TRBD1 (5 bases). The CDR3 runs 12 residues. The V and J ends lost 4 bases and 4 bases respectively, with 9 bases between them. CDR1 and CDR2 from the germline V gene are SGDLS and YYNGEE. The CDR3 sequence: CASSQGEYEQYF. The CDR3 bases are TGTGCCAGCAGCCAAGGGGAATACGAGCAGTACTTC.

In its sample, this clonotype was seen a few times. This may be a read error, as it is one base from a much larger clone. The genes are TRBV28 and TRBJ2-7; 9 bases match TRBD2. Germline CDR1 reads MDHEN; CDR2 reads SYDVKM. This CDR3 contains 16 residues. J was trimmed by 9 bases and V by 1 base; bases with no gene match: 13. The CDR3 reads CASSLFGLASAPGQYF. The CDR3 nucleotides read TGTGCCAGCAGTTTATTTGGACTAGCGAGTGCCCCGGGGCAGTACTTC.

The chain links TRBV2 to TRBJ1-5; tentatively, D is TRBD1 (6 bases). There are 15 residues in the CDR3. Trimming left V 0 bases short and J 7 bases short, with 13 bases between. Germline CDR1 and CDR2: SNHLY and FYNNEI. CDR3 region: CASSEARGQGQPQHF. The CDR3 DNA reads TGTGCCAGCAGTGAAGCGCGGGGTCAGGGGCAGCCCCAGCATTTT.

Points on this clonotype: One end of the junction is discordant with germline, which a read error may explain. V gene TRBV29-1 combines with J gene TRBJ2-1, with D possibly matching TRBD2 (6 bases). The CDR3 is 11 amino acids. Germline CDR1 reads SQVTM; CDR2 reads ANQGSEA. The CDR3 sequence is CSVEDLGTGHF. CDR3 DNA sequence: TGCAGCGTTGAAGATCTAGGGACTGGCCACTTC.

This clonotype occurred a few times. The V call is TRBV29-1, the J call TRBJ2-4; D may correspond to TRBD1 or TRBD2 (5 bases each). Trimming removed 6 bases at V and 3 bases at J, with 15 bases between. Germline V lookup: CDR1 SQVTM, CDR2 ANQGSEA. The CDR3 has 14 residues. This chain's CDR3 is CSVTGPLSKNIQYF. The CDR3 DNA sequence: TGCAGCGTCACGGGACCCCTAAGCAAAAACATTCAGTACTTC.

This clonotype was observed a few times. The V and J genes are TRBV28 and TRBJ1-6; D may be TRBD1 (6 bases). V was shortened by 2 bases and J by 5 bases, with 10 bases between the two germline ends. CDR1 is MDHEN, CDR2 SYDVKM, per germline. The CDR3 contains 15 residues. The CDR3 protein is CASSLVGADNSPLHF. The DNA of the CDR3 is TGTGCCAGCAGTTTAGTGGGGGCCGATAATTCACCCCTCCACTTT.

In this sample, this clonotype turned up many times. V gene TRBV28 combines with J gene TRBJ1-2; a weak D match, TRBD1 (5 bases). Germline lookup yields CDR1 MDHEN and CDR2 SYDVKM. Trimming pared 7 bases from V and 8 bases from J, leaving 11 bases between. The CDR3 consists of 11 residues. The CDR3 DNA is TGTGCCAGCACGATCGGGGGAGGCTACACCTTC. Amino acid sequence: CASTIGGGYTF.

The table lists this clonotype with many counts. This chain joins TRBV13 and TRBJ2-5, with D unresolved. This CDR3 spans 13 amino acids. V lost 5 bases to trimming and J lost 3 bases, with 10 bases between them. Per germline, CDR1 PRHDT and CDR2 FYEKMQ (reference sequence). The CDR3 loop reads CASSRLKEETQYF. CDR3 coding DNA: TGTGCCAGCAGCCGCCTTAAGGAAGAGACCCAGTACTTC. The full variable domain, with the rest looked up from reference TRBV13 and TRBJ2-5, is AAGVIQSPRHLIKEKRETATLKCYPIPRHDTVYWYQQGPGQDPQFLISFYEKMQSDKGSIPDRFSAQQFSDYHSELNMSSLELGDSALYFCASSRLKEETQYFGPGTRLLVL.

There are many counts of this clonotype. The chain couples TRBV7-2 to TRBJ2-3, with a weak D call TRBD1 (6 bases). Germline assignment: CDR1 SGHTA and CDR2 FQGNSA. The CDR3 is 12 amino acids. The germline V and J ends were trimmed by 11 bases and 3 bases, with 12 bases remaining between them. CDR3 sequence (DNA): TGTGCCTGCGCAGGGGCGACAGATACGCAGTATTTT. This encodes CACAGATDTQYF.

This clonotype was detected many times. This chain links TRBV20-1 with TRBJ2-7, with 9 bases aligning to TRBD1. V shed 2 bases, J shed 4 bases, and the junction held 6 bases outside the gene matches. CDR3 size: 14 residues. CDR1 is DFQATT and CDR2 is SNEGSKA in the germline V gene (reference sequence). For the CDR3, the DNA is TGCAGTGCTAGATCACCGGGACAGGGTTACGAGCAGTACTTC. Its protein is CSARSPGQGYEQYF.

This clonotype was found many times. This chain uses TRBV7-9 with TRBJ2-3; tentatively, D is TRBD2 (6 bases). CDR1 SEHNR and CDR2 FQNEAQ come from the germline V gene (reference sequence). This CDR3 contains 17 residues. V was shortened by 5 bases and J by 4 bases, with 22 bases between the two germline ends. In DNA, the CDR3 is TGTGCCAGCAGCCCCTTTCCTTCGGGAGAGATCCCAGATACGCAGTATTTT. Its translation: CASSPFPSGEIPDTQYF.

This clonotype occurred many times. V is TRBV30 and J is TRBJ1-4; D gene uncertain. Germline CDR1 reads GTSNPN; CDR2 reads SVGIG (reference sequence). This CDR3 contains 13 residues. The V end was cut by 0 bases, the J end by 2 bases, with 4 bases between. This CDR3 reads CAWSVRTNEKLFF. The CDR3 nucleotides read TGTGCCTGGAGTGTTAGGACTAATGAAAAACTGTTTTTT.

The V call is TRBV5-6, the J call TRBJ2-3; the D is unclear. This CDR3 comprises 15 residues. Germline loops: CDR1 SGHDT, CDR2 YYEEEE. The V end was cut by 2 bases, the J end by 5 bases, with 15 bases between. The CDR3 coding sequence is TGTGCCAGCAGCTTAGAAGCCACCGTGATAGATACGCAGTATTTT. This gives the protein CASSLEATVIDTQYF.

This clonotype was seen repeatedly, ten times or more. Here the CDR3 DNA reads TGTGCCAGCAGCTTATTAGGACTAGCGGGGTACAATGAGCAGTTCTTC. It is translated as CASSLLGLAGYNEQFF. The rearrangement uses TRBV11-2 and TRBJ2-1; 12 nucleotides agree with TRBD2. Losses at the gene ends were 2 bases for V and 4 bases for J; bases not matched to a gene: 3. Germline V gene sequence: CDR1 SGHAT, CDR2 FQNNGV. This CDR3 spans 16 amino acids.

This clonotype was counted at least ten times. The rearrangement links TRBV2 to TRBJ2-4; D may be TRBD1 (6 bases). The CDR3 contains 13 residues. Germline V gene sequence: CDR1 SNHLY, CDR2 FYNNEI. V was trimmed by 7 bases and J by 5 bases, leaving 12 bases between them. The CDR3 sequence is CASNLRTENIQYF. CDR3 coding DNA: TGTGCCAGCAATTTGAGGACAGAAAACATTCAGTACTTC.

This clonotype was seen ten or more times. The chain uses TRBV24-1 and TRBJ2-2; 13 positions match TRBD2. Germline assignment: CDR1 KGHDR and CDR2 SFDVKD. The CDR3 spans 16 residues. The V gene end was trimmed by 2 bases and the J gene end by 5 bases; junction bases not matched to a gene: 1. The CDR3 DNA reads TGTGCCACCAGTGATTGGACTAGCGGGAGAACCGGGGAGCTGTTTTTT. This translates into CATSDWTSGRTGELFF.

This clonotype appeared a few times. The chain uses TRBV2 and TRBJ1-2; TRBD1 aligns across 7 bases. Germline V lookup: CDR1 SNHLY, CDR2 FYNNEI. The ends lost 6 bases at V and 4 bases at J; junction bases unmatched: 8. The CDR3 runs 14 residues. This CDR3 reads CASRYDRDAYGYTF. As DNA, the CDR3 is TGTGCCAGCAGATATGACAGGGACGCCTATGGCTACACCTTC. Full variable domain (rest looked up from reference TRBV2 and TRBJ1-2): EPEVTQTPSHQVTQMGQEVILRCVPISNHLYFYWYRQILGQKVEFLVSFYNNEISEKSEIFDDQFSVERPDGSNFTLKIRSTKLEDSAMYFCASRYDRDAYGYTFGSGTRLTVV.

The chain uses TRBV28 and TRBJ2-3; the D call may be TRBD1 or TRBD2 (7 bases each). Germline loops: CDR1 MDHEN, CDR2 SYDVKM. CDR3 length: 18 residues. V lost 6 bases and J lost 2, with 24 bases in between. CDR3 loop: CASSPRRPGGLHTDTQYF. The CDR3 region has the DNA TGTGCCAGCAGCCCACGGCGACCAGGGGGACTACACACAGATACGCAGTATTTT.

This clonotype has just a few counts. V gene TRBV29-1 combines with J gene TRBJ2-1; no reliable D call. The CDR3 extends over 15 amino acids. Germline V gene sequence: CDR1 SQVTM, CDR2 ANQGSEA. Trimming took 1 base from V and 8 from J, leaving 18 bases between them. The CDR3 DNA reads TGCAGCGTTGAAGGGAGCGACTTGCCCGTCGATGAGCAGTTCTTC. It is translated as CSVEGSDLPVDEQFF.

This clonotype has a count of ten or more. The chain combines TRBV3-1 with TRBJ2-1, with a possible D match to TRBD2 (5 bases). The germline CDR1 and CDR2 sequences are LGHDT and YNNKEL (reference sequence). CDR3 length equals 13 residues. Trimming removed 0 bases from V and 9 bases from J, with 9 bases in between. CDR3 loop: CASSQDKRFEQFF. Written as DNA, the CDR3 is TGTGCCAGCAGCCAAGATAAGCGGTTTGAGCAGTTCTTC.